The text below deals with one T cell receptor (beta chain). The specificity of this receptor is unknown. It has no much larger one-base neighbor in the sample; base qualities were not kept. The entry originates in a study of T-cell reconstitution after alpha-beta-depleted transplantation in children (dated by TCRdb to between 2015 and 2016). Describing the broader study: T-cell immune reconstitution after TCRalphabeta/CD19-depleted allogeneic hematopoietic cell transplantation in children was quantitatively tracked in the study by means of TCR repertoire profiling.

General findings and caveats noted by the study authors: Apparently early alphabetaT-cell count recovery about two months after transplant reportedly relied on only several hundred rapidly expanded clones derived from non-depleted graft cells. In some patients, the high TCRbeta diversity seen at day 60 was put down to recipient T cells and intrathymic progenitors that had survived conditioning. Over subsequent months, a decline in hyperexpanded clone frequencies was noted, and after one year, T-cell counts and TCRbeta diversity were mostly ascribed to newly produced T cells.

The receptor library was made with PCR. Sequenced on an Illumina HiSeq 2500. TCR library preparation used molecular barcoding, with unique molecular identifiers applied to normalize quantification of the TCRbeta repertoire. TCRdb reprocessing: public reads trimmed at Q25 with fastp, clones called with MiXCR, in-frame beta chains kept. Duplicate CDR3 protein sequences are folded into a single record with the most common DNA and genes. The sample table holds hundreds of thousands of distinct CDR3 sequences, of which around 15% were seen once. Roughly 41% of the sample lies in the top ten. The V and J ends are trimmed by 0 bases and 2 bases, leaving 14 bases between them. CDR1 is given as GTSNPN and CDR2 as SVGIG, both from the germline V gene (reference sequence). Counted from cysteine to phenylalanine, this CDR3 has 15 amino acids. Only CDR3 DNA is held: 45 bases, read in frame from base 1. The sample's treatment or condition, from its label and the paper: allogeneic hematopoietic cell transplantation with graft depleted of TCRalphabeta T cells and CD19 B cells. Transplant recipients were children who received TCRalphabeta/CD19-depleted allogeneic hematopoietic cell grafts.

The chain links TRBV30 with TRBJ2-7; TRBD1 is perhaps the D gene, given 6 matching bases. The source material was PBMCs, mostly from graft donor cells, sampled 360 days after TCRalphabeta/CD19-depleted stem cell transplant. This clonotype originated in a male patient aged 2 to 9 who had a stem cell transplant for acute lymphoblastic leukemia, so the T cells may come from the graft donor. The DNA sequence follows: TGTGCCTGGAGTGTACGTGGCAGGGGCCCCTACGAGCAGTACTTC. It specifies CAWSVRGRGPYEQYF. The full variable domain, completed from the reference TRBV30 and TRBJ2-7 proteins outside the CDR3, reads SQTIHQWPATLVQPVGSPLSLECTVEGTSNPNLYWYRQAAGRGLQLLFYSVGIGQISSEVPQNLSASRPQDRQFILSSKKLLLSDSGFYLCAWSVRGRGPYEQYFGPGTRLTVT.